A selection of T cell receptor beta chains follows, all from one sample in a study of T cell responses to AZD1222 COVID-19 vaccine. TCRdb keeps only in-frame clones here, not all; method: immunoSEQ multiplex PCR. The sample shows 90,000 to 130,000 clones, 88% of them seen only once. The material sequenced was peripheral blood, taken on day 0 of AZD1222 vaccination. These TCRs come from an adult in good health. Each CDR3 is given with its conserved first and last residue. A D gene is named only where the DNA matches it firmly. Not all rows give a size; the values are once, few, many and, for expanded clones, a class.

j_call	v_call	d_call	clone_size	cdr3_length	cdr3_aa	cdr3_nt
TRBJ2-7	TRBV18	TRBD1	-	15	CASSPQGQNVHEQYF	TGTGCCAGCTCACCACAGGGACAGAATGTCCACGAGCAGTACTTC
TRBJ2-7	TRBV6-5	-	once	14	CASSSDYSTYEQYF	TGTGCCAGCAGTTCCGACTACTCCACCTACGAGCAGTACTTC
TRBJ1-6	TRBV19	-	-	17	CASSFTGSLSYNSPLHF	TGTGCCAGTAGTTTTACAGGTTCCCTCAGCTATAATTCACCCCTCCACTTT
TRBJ1-4	TRBV3-1/TRBV3-2	TRBD1	-	15	CASSPTGTGDEKLFF	TGTGCCAGCAGCCCTACCGGGACAGGGGACGAAAAACTGTTTTTT
TRBJ1-2	TRBV20-1	-	few	13	CSASPTQGYGYTF	TGCAGTGCTAGTCCTACACAGGGCTATGGCTACACCTTC
TRBJ1-2	TRBV9	TRBD1	-	16	CASSAIGTGAAYGYTF	TGTGCCAGCAGCGCCATCGGGACAGGGGCTGCCTATGGCTACACCTTC
TRBJ1-5	TRBV2	-	few	13	CASDTGISQPQHF	TGTGCCAGCGACACAGGGATCAGTCAGCCCCAGCATTTT
TRBJ1-5	TRBV7-8	-	-	14	CASSSRVLNQPQHF	TGTGCCAGCAGCTCCCGGGTCCTCAATCAGCCCCAGCATTTT
TRBJ1-3	TRBV10-1	-	few	15	CASSESLSTGNTIYF	TGCGCCAGCAGTGAGTCGTTGTCTACCGGAAACACCATATATTTT
TRBJ2-7	TRBV24-1	-	-	13	CATSGQHSYEQYF	TGTGCCACCAGTGGACAGCACTCCTACGAGCAGTACTTC
TRBJ2-7	TRBV19	-	-	11	CASSDSYEQYF	TGTGCCAGTAGTGACAGCTACGAGCAGTACTTC
TRBJ1-4	TRBV6-5	-	-	16	CASSYRRTEFNEKLFF	TGTGCCAGCAGTTACCGGAGGACAGAGTTTAATGAAAAACTGTTTTTT
TRBJ1-5	TRBV19	-	-	14	CASSMAGGSQPQHF	TGTGCCAGTAGTATGGCCGGCGGGAGTCAGCCCCAGCATTTT
TRBJ1-1	TRBV29-1	-	-	12	CSVEEVGGSAFF	TGCAGCGTTGAAGAGGTAGGGGGGTCGGCTTTCTTT
TRBJ1-1	TRBV29-1	TRBD1	-	13	CSVDRDRSAEAFF	TGCAGCGTGGACCGGGACAGGTCCGCTGAAGCTTTCTTT